The 18 T cell receptor beta chains in this list originate from one sample, sequenced in a study of patients and donors after allogeneic stem cell transplantation. One entry per CDR3 protein results from TCRdb running MiXCR on the RT-PCR reads. The repertoire holds some 7,600 distinct CDR3 sequences, with 9.5% to 13% as singletons. Sequences were obtained from blood, either unsorted or a sorted T cell fraction (not recorded which). Receptors originate from a human donor who was either an allogeneic HSCT recipient or a stem cell or donor lymphocyte infusion donor (not recorded which). It is not recorded whose cells these are; they may come from a transplant donor.

The chain carries TRBV5-1 and TRBJ2-5; D gene ambiguous. Trimming cost V 6 bases and J 5 bases, with 17 bases left between them. This CDR3 has 14 residues. CDR1 and CDR2 (germline): SGHRS, YFSETQ. This CDR3 is CASTVLGPSETQYF. In nucleotides, the CDR3 is TGCGCCAGCACCGTTTTGGGTCCCTCGGAGACCCAGTACTTC.

V gene TRBV7-9 combines with J gene TRBJ2-7; tentative D call: TRBD2 (6 bases). Trimming took off 11 bases at V and 7 bases at J, with 18 bases between the two ends. The germline V gene encodes CDR1 SEHNR and CDR2 FQNEAQ (reference sequence). The CDR3 contains 12 residues. The CDR3 sequence is CASTRPGGEQYF. The CDR3 DNA is TGTGCCTCCACCCGTCCCGGGGGAGAGCAGTACTTC. Full variable domain (outside the CDR3, taken from reference TRBV7-9 and TRBJ2-7): DTGVSQNPRHKITKRGQNVTFRCDPISEHNRLYWYRQTLGQGPEFLTYFQNEAQLEKSRLLSDRFSAERPKGSFSTLEIQRTEQGDSAMYLCASTRPGGEQYFGPGTRLTVT.

The CDR3 loop is CSARGTATYGYTF. The CDR3 nucleotides read TGCAGTGCTAGAGGTACAGCGACCTATGGCTACACCTTC. This chain links TRBV20-1 with TRBJ1-2, with D unclear. The CDR3 spans 13 residues. The germline V gene has CDR1 DFQATT and CDR2 SNEGSKA (reference sequence). V was pared by 1 base and J by 4 bases, with 10 bases between.

This clonotype was observed a handful of times. This chain uses TRBV4-2 with TRBJ2-3; weak D call: TRBD2 (5 bases). Trimming pared 5 bases from V and 1 base from J, leaving 7 bases between. Germline CDR1 and CDR2: LGHNA and YNFKEQ. CDR3 length equals 13 residues. This CDR3 reads CASSERRTDTQYF. CDR3 sequence (DNA): TGTGCCAGCAGCGAGCGGCGCACAGATACGCAGTATTTT.

This clonotype was counted many times. V usage is TRBV29-1 and J usage is TRBJ1-1, with D possibly being TRBD1 (5 bases). V was shortened by 4 bases and J by 5 bases, with 11 bases between the two germline ends. The CDR3 has 12 residues. CDR1 and CDR2 (germline): SQVTM, ANQGSEA. CDR3 in amino acids: CSVAGQGTEAFF. The DNA for the CDR3 is TGCAGCGTTGCCGGGCAGGGAACTGAAGCTTTCTTT.

A few counts support this clonotype. The chain joins TRBV7-9 to TRBJ2-7, with 9 bases lining up with TRBD1. Trimming cost V 5 bases and J 11 bases; bases outside gene matches: 7. CDR3 size: 12 residues. CDR1 is SEHNR, CDR2 FQNEAQ, per germline (reference sequence). The CDR3 here is CASSEQGAGEYF. DNA for the CDR3: TGTGCCAGCAGCGAACAGGGGGCGGGCGAGTACTTC.

This clonotype was detected a few times. The chain recombines TRBV30 with TRBJ1-1; D might be TRBD1 (6 bases). This CDR3 is built from 14 residues. Deletions cut 4 bases from V and 5 bases from J, with 17 bases between. Germline CDR1 reads GTSNPN; CDR2 reads SVGIG (reference sequence). CDR3 nucleotide sequence: TGTGCCTGGACCAAAGGACAGTTTGGAACTGAAGCTTTCTTT. Protein: CAWTKGQFGTEAFF.

At least ten counts were recorded for this clonotype. CDR3 protein: CASSLGSRPQHF. In DNA, the CDR3 is TGTGCCAGCAGTTTGGGGAGTCGGCCCCAGCATTTT. The J gene is TRBJ1-5, the V gene TRBV12-3 or TRBV12-4, with D unresolved. V was clipped by 3 bases and J by 9 bases, with 9 bases between them. This CDR3 spans 12 amino acids.

This clonotype was picked up a small number of times. The V and J genes are TRBV7-9 and TRBJ1-3; possible D gene TRBD1, 5 bases. The germline CDR1 and CDR2 sequences are SEHNR and FQNEAQ (reference sequence). The CDR3 spans 17 residues. Trimming took off 3 bases at V and 0 bases at J, with 15 bases between the two ends. The DNA of the CDR3 is TGTGCCAGCAGCTTGTCCGGGACCTCCAGCTCTGGAAACACCATATATTTT. This translates into CASSLSGTSSSGNTIYF.

V is TRBV7-6 and J is TRBJ1-3; D is possibly TRBD1 (6 bases). The V gene lost 5 bases and the J gene lost 1 base, with 15 bases spanning the gap. The CDR3 totals 16 residues. Germline loops: CDR1 SGHVS, CDR2 FNYEAQ. The DNA of the CDR3 is TGTGCCAGCAGCCACCCAACAGGGAATTCTGGAAACACCATATATTTT. This gives the protein CASSHPTGNSGNTIYF.

This clonotype was counted only a few times. The rearrangement links TRBV7-9 to TRBJ2-3; D uncertain. The CDR3 covers 15 residues. Germline CDR1 and CDR2: SEHNR and FQNEAQ (reference sequence). V lost 1 base and J 5 bases, leaving 13 bases between the germline ends. The CDR3: CASSLDRVAGDTQYF. For the CDR3, the DNA is TGTGCCAGCAGCTTAGATCGTGTAGCCGGAGATACGCAGTATTTT.

The V call is TRBV11-2, the J call TRBJ1-1; the D is unclear. Trimming removed 5 bases from V and 1 base from J, with 8 bases in between. The CDR3 is made up of 13 amino acids. Per the germline V gene, CDR1 is SGHAT and CDR2 is FQNNGV. The CDR3 bases are TGTGCCAGCAGCATACGCCGGAACACTGAAGCTTTCTTT. Protein product: CASSIRRNTEAFF.

This clonotype qualifies as medium-sized. This chain uses TRBV7-2 with TRBJ2-3; 10 nucleotides line up with TRBD1. The CDR3 is made up of 15 amino acids. Germline CDR1 and CDR2: SGHTA and FQGNSA. The V and J ends lost 4 bases and 5 bases, in that order; junction bases with no gene match: 6. The chain's CDR3 is CASSSRGQGEDTQYF. The DNA for the CDR3 is TGTGCCAGCAGCTCGCGCGGACAGGGGGAAGATACGCAGTATTTT.

CDR3 in amino acids: CASSLVKVGVGNTEAFF. The CDR3 DNA is TGTGCCAGCAGCTTAGTCAAGGTTGGGGTCGGGAACACTGAAGCTTTCTTT. The chain joins TRBV11-2 to TRBJ1-1; D is unclear. Trimming removed 1 base at V and 1 base at J, with 16 bases between. Germline lookup yields CDR1 SGHAT and CDR2 FQNNGV. The CDR3 is 17 amino acids.

This clonotype has a count of ten or more. This chain links TRBV5-1 with TRBJ2-1, with D maybe TRBD2 (6 bases). Trimming removed 4 bases from V and 4 bases from J, with 15 bases in between. The CDR3 runs 15 residues. From germline, CDR1 is SGHRS and CDR2 YFSETQ. CDR3 amino acids: CASSPGERTYNEQFF. The CDR3 nucleotides are TGCGCCAGCAGCCCGGGGGAGCGGACTTACAATGAGCAGTTCTTC.

The chain couples TRBV2 to TRBJ2-3; no definite D call. Trimming stripped 1 base from V and 5 bases from J, with 7 bases between. CDR1 and CDR2 (germline): SNHLY, FYNNEI. The CDR3 runs to 13 residues. The CDR3 DNA sequence: TGTGCCAGCAGTGAAGGGCAGATAGATACGCAGTATTTT. This gives the protein CASSEGQIDTQYF.

Many counts were recorded for this clonotype. The chain recombines TRBV5-1 with TRBJ2-1, with D possibly TRBD2 on 7 matching bases. The germline V gene encodes CDR1 SGHRS and CDR2 YFSETQ. The V and J ends lost 4 bases and 4 bases respectively, with 18 bases between them. The CDR3 spans 16 residues. The CDR3 spells CASSRMAGAGYNEQFF. Here the CDR3 DNA reads TGCGCCAGCAGCCGGATGGCGGGGGCGGGGTACAATGAGCAGTTCTTC.

The CDR3 region has the DNA TGTGCCAGCAGCGTAGATCCAGGGGGCAGCTATGGCTACACCTTC. Protein sequence: CASSVDPGGSYGYTF. The chain uses TRBV9 and TRBJ1-2; 8 nucleotides line up with TRBD1. The CDR3 has 15 residues. From germline, CDR1 is SGDLS and CDR2 YYNGEE. The V and J ends lost 0 bases and 4 bases, in that order; junction bases with no gene match: 5.